This passage covers 9 T cell receptor beta chains from one sample sequenced in a study of T cell responses to AZD1222 COVID-19 vaccine. Sequencing was performed with immunoSEQ multiplex PCR; in TCRdb, only in-frame clones are kept and a portion is missing. The sample holds about 130,000 clones, around 90% seen once. The sample in question was peripheral blood, obtained on day 0 of AZD1222 vaccination. The receptors were sampled from an adult in good health.

The J gene is TRBJ2-1, the V gene TRBV4-1; 7 nucleotides align to TRBD1. V lost 4 bases and J lost 5; bases outside the gene matches: 29. Germline CDR1 and CDR2: MGHRA and YSYEKL. The CDR3 is 22 amino acids. The CDR3 region has the DNA TGCGCCAGCAGCCCATCGCGAAATTATGTGTTCCGGGGACGACAGGGTAACAATGAGCAGTTCTTC. Amino acid sequence: CASSPSRNYVFRGRQGNNEQFF.

This rearrangement joins TRBV5-4 to TRBJ1-5, with 8 bases aligning to TRBD1. Germline loops: CDR1 SGHNT, CDR2 YYREEE (reference sequence). V lost 3 bases, J lost 2 bases, and 4 bases stayed unmatched. The CDR3 covers 15 residues. The CDR3 loop is CASSSQGAGNQPQHF. CDR3 bases: TGTGCCAGCAGCTCGCAGGGGGCTGGCAATCAGCCCCAGCATTTT.

This chain uses TRBV19 with TRBJ2-1, with 10 bases that match TRBD1. Germline-derived CDR1 and CDR2 are LNHDA and SQIVND (reference sequence). CDR3 size: 13 residues. The V and J ends lost 5 bases and 9 bases, in that order; junction bases with no gene match: 4. The CDR3 reads CASSEDRGGEQFF. Written as DNA, the CDR3 is TGTGCCAGTAGTGAGGACAGGGGGGGTGAGCAGTTCTTC.

This clone was seen a handful of times. The chain employs TRBV6-2 or TRBV6-3 and TRBJ2-7; perhaps TRBD1 as D (5 bases). V was shortened by 1 base and J by 0 bases, with 7 bases between the two germline ends. Germline V gene lookup returns CDR1 MNHEY and CDR2 SVGEGT. The CDR3 extends over 14 amino acids. The CDR3 coding sequence is TGTGCCAGCAGTTACTTAGACAGCTCCTACGAGCAGTACTTC. Translating gives CASSYLDSSYEQYF.

The chain employs TRBV4-3 and TRBJ2-3; D is possibly TRBD1 (6 bases). Germline loops: CDR1 LGHNA, CDR2 YSLEER. This CDR3 spans 16 amino acids. Trimming left V 2 bases short and J 2 bases short, with 14 bases between. The CDR3 region has the DNA TGCGCCAGCAGCCAAAGCAGGGGTCGGGCCACAGATACGCAGTATTTT. Protein sequence: CASSQSRGRATDTQYF.

The genes are TRBV30 and TRBJ1-6; 7 bases are a match to TRBD1. The germline V gene encodes CDR1 GTSNPN and CDR2 SVGIG (reference sequence). The ends lost 3 bases at V and 10 bases at J; junction bases unmatched: 0. CDR3 length: 11 residues. The CDR3 loop is CAWRQGSPLHF. Written as DNA, the CDR3 is TGTGCCTGGAGACAGGGGTCACCCCTCCACTTT.

The V and J genes are TRBV18 and TRBJ2-5; 10 bases are a match to TRBD2. V was pared by 3 bases and J by 0 bases, with 4 bases of the junction left unmatched. This CDR3 has 16 residues. Germline V CDR1 and CDR2: KGHSH, LQKENI. The CDR3: CASSPQLAGNQETQYF. In DNA form, the CDR3 reads TGTGCCAGCTCACCCCAACTAGCGGGGAACCAAGAGACCCAGTACTTC.

The V and J genes are TRBV5-1 and TRBJ1-4; 11 positions match TRBD1. The CDR3 loop spans 15 amino acids. Per the germline V gene, CDR1 is SGHRS and CDR2 is YFSETQ. V was clipped by 4 bases and J by 8 bases; unmatched bases: 7. The CDR3 region is CASSPGGQGAEKLFF. CDR3 coding DNA: TGCGCCAGCAGCCCCGGAGGACAGGGGGCAGAAAAACTGTTTTTT. The full variable domain, in which reference TRBV5-1 and TRBJ1-4 provide the parts outside the CDR3, is KAGVTQTPRYLIKTRGQQVTLSCSPISGHRSVSWYQQTPGQGLQFLFEYFSETQRNKGNFPGRFSGRQFSNSRSEMNVSTLELGDSALYLCASSPGGQGAEKLFFGSGTQLSVL.

This chain joins TRBV4-1 and TRBJ2-1; 7 bases fit TRBD1. CDR3 size: 17 residues. Trimming removed 4 bases from V and 3 bases from J; junction bases left unmatched: 12. Germline V lookup: CDR1 MGHRA, CDR2 YSYEKL. CDR3 residues: CASSLRHDREHYNEQFF. Written as DNA, the CDR3 is TGCGCCAGCAGCCTGAGGCATGACAGGGAACACTACAATGAGCAGTTCTTC.